This entry lists 19 T cell receptor beta chains sequenced from one sample in a study of blood T cell repertoires in COVID-19. Clones were sequenced by immunoSEQ multiplex PCR, and TCRdb holds only the in-frame ones, with some missing. Among approximately 100,000 clones listed, just under 95% were seen once. Sequenced material: peripheral blood. These receptor sequences come from a man between 65 and 85 years old with acute or convalescent COVID-19.

This sequence joins TRBV9 and TRBJ2-7; D remains unclear. With 4 bases removed from V and 2 bases from J, the gap between germline ends came to 16 bases. The CDR3 spans 15 residues. CDR1 is SGDLS and CDR2 is YYNGEE in the germline V gene. CDR3 coding DNA: TGTGCCAGCAGCCTAGGAACTCTCCGCGCCTACGAGCAGTACTTC. Translation gives CASSLGTLRAYEQYF.

This chain joins TRBV6-5 and TRBJ1-1; D gene ambiguous. The V gene's germline CDR1 is MNHEY and CDR2 SVGAGI. V was cut by 0 bases and J by 1 base, with 12 bases left in between. CDR3 size: 16 residues. Here the CDR3 DNA reads TGTGCCAGCAGTTACTCTACTGAGGAGCCGAACACTGAAGCTTTCTTT. It yields the protein CASSYSTEEPNTEAFF.

The chain couples TRBV5-1 to TRBJ1-1; D possibly corresponds to TRBD1 (5 bases). The CDR3 totals 14 residues. Trimming cost V 0 bases and J 6 bases, with 12 bases left between them. Germline V gives CDR1 SGHRS, CDR2 YFSETQ. The CDR3 spells CASSLDGGAPEAFF. CDR3 coding DNA: TGCGCCAGCAGCTTGGATGGAGGGGCCCCTGAAGCTTTCTTT.

The V and J genes are TRBV14 and TRBJ2-2; TRBD2 might be the D (6 bases). Per the germline V gene, CDR1 is SGHDN and CDR2 is FVKESK. Trimming removed 3 bases from V and 3 bases from J, with 26 bases in between. The CDR3 spans 20 residues. The CDR3 DNA is TGTGCCAGCAGCCAGGAACGCTCCGGGGGAATCAAGGGTTACACCGGGGAGCTGTTTTTT. Encoded protein: CASSQERSGGIKGYTGELFF.

The CDR3 region has the DNA TGTGCCAGTAGTATCGCGACAGGGGGGGCAGGGACCCAGTACTTC. Its protein product is CASSIATGGAGTQYF. The chain has TRBV19 and TRBJ2-5; 9 bases align to TRBD1. V lost 3 bases to trimming and J lost 7 bases; unmatched junction nucleotides: 9. CDR1 is LNHDA, CDR2 SQIVND, per germline (reference sequence). The CDR3 consists of 15 residues. The variable domain in full, with the rest retrieved from reference TRBV19 and TRBJ2-5, is DGGITQSPKYLFRKEGQNVTLSCEQNLNHDAMYWYRQDPGQGLRLIYYSQIVNDFQKGDIAEGYSVSREKKESFPLTVTSAQKNPTAFYLCASSIATGGAGTQYFGPGTRLLVL.

The chain recombines TRBV4-2 with TRBJ1-2; 9 bases line up with TRBD1. Germline-derived CDR1 and CDR2 are LGHNA and YNFKEQ. This CDR3 contains 18 residues. J lost 4 bases, V lost 1 base, and 13 bases had no gene match. The CDR3 is CASSQGGSGQGVLYGYTF. The CDR3 nucleotides read TGTGCCAGCAGCCAAGGGGGTTCGGGACAGGGAGTTCTCTATGGCTACACCTTC.

The V gene is TRBV28, the J gene TRBJ1-6; D remains ambiguous. This CDR3 comprises 15 residues. Germline V gene data show CDR1 as MDHEN and CDR2 as SYDVKM. Between the trimmed V and J ends, which lost 3 bases and 0 bases, there was a span of 6 bases. CDR3 amino acids: CASSLESSYNSPLHF. Written as DNA, the CDR3 is TGTGCCAGCAGTTTGGAGAGCTCCTATAATTCACCCCTCCACTTT. Full variable domain (remainder filled in from reference TRBV28 and TRBJ1-6): DVKVTQSSRYLVKRTGEKVFLECVQDMDHENMFWYRQDPGLGLRLIYFSYDVKMKEKGDIPEGYSVSREKKERFSLILESASTNQTSMYLCASSLESSYNSPLHFGNGTRLTVT.

V gene TRBV18 combines with J gene TRBJ1-2; 7 bases are shared with TRBD1. V dropped 3 bases and J dropped 5; count of bases not matched to a gene: 6. The CDR3 is 14 amino acids. Germline assignment: CDR1 KGHSH and CDR2 LQKENI. CDR3 region: CASSPTGAAYGYTF. The CDR3 DNA sequence: TGTGCCAGCTCACCTACAGGGGCGGCGTATGGCTACACCTTC.

J is TRBJ2-7 and V is TRBV18, with 7 bases identical to TRBD1. Germline CDR1 is KGHSH and CDR2 is LQKENI. This CDR3 is 17 amino acids long. After removal of 2 bases from V and 2 bases from J, the junction contained 12 bases not matched to a gene. The CDR3 sequence: CASSPNLQGPYAYEQYF. As DNA, the CDR3 is TGTGCCAGCTCACCAAATCTACAGGGGCCCTATGCCTACGAGCAGTACTTC.

The chain joins TRBV7-8 to TRBJ1-6, with TRBD1 as a possible D gene (6 bases). The CDR3 consists of 16 residues. Trimming took off 4 bases at V and 9 bases at J, with 19 bases between the two ends. Germline-derived CDR1 and CDR2 are SGHVS and FQNEAQ. For the CDR3, the DNA is TGTGCCAGCAGCTCACCACAGGGTACCAGCGTTTCACCCCTCCACTTT. Residues: CASSSPQGTSVSPLHF.

This clone showed up just once. CDR3 sequence (DNA): TGTGCCAGCAGCACTCCGGGACAGGGTATCTACGAGCAGTACTTC. Translating it yields CASSTPGQGIYEQYF. V usage is TRBV7-9 and J usage is TRBJ2-7; 9 bases agree with TRBD1. J gave up 3 bases and V 5 bases, and 8 bases lay outside the gene matches. The germline gives CDR1 SEHNR, CDR2 FQNEAQ (reference sequence). The length of the CDR3 is 15 residues.

The genes are TRBV6-5 and TRBJ1-5, with D perhaps TRBD1 (5 bases). V was clipped by 8 bases and J by 4 bases, with 18 bases between them. The CDR3 consists of 15 residues. The germline V gene has CDR1 MNHEY and CDR2 SVGAGI. In DNA form, the CDR3 reads TGTGCCAGCCTGCTAGGGGAGGGGCTGAATCAGCCCCAGCATTTT. Encoded protein: CASLLGEGLNQPQHF.

The chain uses TRBV5-1 and TRBJ1-2; no firm D call. The CDR3 is 16 amino acids. Germline V lookup: CDR1 SGHRS, CDR2 YFSETQ. Deletions cut 5 bases from V and 8 bases from J, with 25 bases between. CDR3 amino acids: CASRIRAGGEVNGYTF. As DNA, the CDR3 is TGCGCCAGCAGGATAAGGGCGGGTGGGGAGGTTAACGGCTACACCTTC.

In its sample, this clone was seen once. This chain connects TRBV10-3 to TRBJ2-1, with 7 bases lining up with TRBD2. CDR1 ENHRY and CDR2 SYGVKD come from the germline V gene. The CDR3 extends over 13 amino acids. V lost 10 bases to trimming and J lost 1 base; unmatched junction nucleotides: 4. The CDR3 is CATLAASYNEQFF. In nucleotides, the CDR3 is TGTGCCACCCTAGCGGCATCCTACAATGAGCAGTTCTTC.

The V and J genes are TRBV28 and TRBJ2-3, with 9 bases aligning to TRBD2. The CDR3 extends over 15 amino acids. After removal of 7 bases from V and 5 bases from J, the junction contained 10 bases not matched to a gene. Per germline, CDR1 MDHEN and CDR2 SYDVKM. CDR3 nucleotide sequence: TGTGCCAGCACCCCGATGCGGGAGGGGAGAGATACGCAGTATTTT. Protein product: CASTPMREGRDTQYF.

Here the CDR3 reads CASSRLAGASDTQYF. The DNA for the CDR3 is TGCGCCAGCAGCCGCCTGGCGGGAGCCTCAGATACGCAGTATTTT. The chain has TRBV5-1 and TRBJ2-3; TRBD2 matches 7 bases. Germline V gene lookup returns CDR1 SGHRS and CDR2 YFSETQ. J gave up 4 bases and V 4 bases, and 9 bases lay outside the gene matches. This CDR3 comprises 15 residues.

The V gene is TRBV2, the J gene TRBJ1-2; D gene ambiguous. Looked up from germline, CDR1 is SNHLY and CDR2 is FYNNEI. The CDR3 has 11 residues. Trimming stripped 6 bases from V and 8 bases from J, with 10 bases between. The CDR3, as DNA: TGTGCCAGCAGAGGTTCCAGGGGCTACACCTTC. Amino acid sequence: CASRGSRGYTF.

V and J are TRBV28 and TRBJ2-7; maybe TRBD1 (6 bases). Germline V gene data show CDR1 as MDHEN and CDR2 as SYDVKM. This CDR3 is built from 14 residues. V was pared by 3 bases and J by 1 base, with 10 bases between. The CDR3 nucleotides read TGTGCCAGCAGTTTTGGGACACCGTCCTACGAGCAGTACTTC. The encoded protein is CASSFGTPSYEQYF.

A remark on this clone: No DNA is shown, since the ends of the CDR3 on it are uncertain; the CDR3 is the one TCRdb lists. This chain links TRBV28 with TRBJ1-1. Including both end residues, the CDR3 is 15 amino acids long. Looked up from germline, CDR1 is MDHEN and CDR2 is SYDVKM. CDR3 sequence reads: CASSLWGRGIAGTFF.